One TCR beta chain is described in this entry. Source study methods: Reference gene primer amplification in the assay estimated nucleated cell counts. TCRdb's copy holds only in-frame clones and misses some; the assay was immunoSEQ multiplex PCR. D and trimming come from the DNA, and the V and J calls and clone size come from that table. The data hold approximately 340,000 clones, with about four fifths observed a single time. The sample is drawn from a study of blood T cell repertoires in COVID-19. Whole-study context: Italy, Spain and the United States were the sources of the convalescent and acute COVID-19 samples.

Germline values: CDR1 SGHNT, CDR2 YYREEE (reference sequence). There are 15 residues in the CDR3. The V end was cut by 5 bases, the J end by 5 bases, with 18 bases between. This TCR was sampled from a man in his thirties or forties with active or convalescent COVID-19. Material for sequencing was peripheral blood. J is TRBJ2-3 and V is TRBV5-4; possible D gene TRBD2, 6 bases. The CDR3 DNA reads as TGTGCCAGCAGTTTACCGGGACTTGGAGTAGATACGCAGTATTTT. Its translation: CASSLPGLGVDTQYF.